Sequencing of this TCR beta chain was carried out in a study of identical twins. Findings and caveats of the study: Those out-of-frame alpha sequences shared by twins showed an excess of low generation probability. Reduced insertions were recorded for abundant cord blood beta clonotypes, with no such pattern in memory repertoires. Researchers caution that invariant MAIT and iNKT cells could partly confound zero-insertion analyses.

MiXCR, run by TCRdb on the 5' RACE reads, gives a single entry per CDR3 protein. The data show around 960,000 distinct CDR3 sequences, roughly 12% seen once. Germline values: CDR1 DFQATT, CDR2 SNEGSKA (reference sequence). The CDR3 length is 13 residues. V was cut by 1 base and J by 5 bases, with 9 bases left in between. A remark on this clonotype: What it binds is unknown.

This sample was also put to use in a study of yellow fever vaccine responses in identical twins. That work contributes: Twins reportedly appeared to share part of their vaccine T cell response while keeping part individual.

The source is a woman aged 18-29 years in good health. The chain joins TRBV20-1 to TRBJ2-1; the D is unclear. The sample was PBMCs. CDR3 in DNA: TGCAGTGCTAGAGGGACCCACCACAATGAGCAGTTCTTC. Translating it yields CSARGTHHNEQFF.